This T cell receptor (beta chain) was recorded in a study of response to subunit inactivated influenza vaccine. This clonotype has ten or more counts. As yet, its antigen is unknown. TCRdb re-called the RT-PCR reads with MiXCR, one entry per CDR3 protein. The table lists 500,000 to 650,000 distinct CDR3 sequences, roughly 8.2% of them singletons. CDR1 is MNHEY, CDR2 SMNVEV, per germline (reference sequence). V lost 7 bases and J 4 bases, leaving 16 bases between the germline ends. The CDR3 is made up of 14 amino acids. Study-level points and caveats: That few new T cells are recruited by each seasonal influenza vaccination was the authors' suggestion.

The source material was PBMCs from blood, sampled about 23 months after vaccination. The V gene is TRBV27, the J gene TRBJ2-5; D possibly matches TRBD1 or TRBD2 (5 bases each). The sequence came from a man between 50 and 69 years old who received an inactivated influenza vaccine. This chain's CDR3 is CASNALGPGETQYF. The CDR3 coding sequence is TGTGCCAGCAACGCCTTGGGACCGGGAGAGACCCAGTACTTC.